This T cell receptor (beta chain) was identified in a study of blood T cell repertoires in COVID-19 (TCRdb year 2020). Turning to the overall study: The collaborator samples originated in the United States, Italy and Spain and spanned the acute and convalescent phases of COVID-19. The material from the prospective study consisted of cDNA or gDNA derived from T cells, B-cell-depleted T cells, or PBMCs. Deeply sampled blood TCRbeta repertoires from subjects exposed to, actively infected with, or recovered from COVID-19 were included in the dataset. The repertoires were released in a freely available public database intended as a resource for research on the immune response to SARS-CoV-2. The samples were drawn from the first 160 participants of the ongoing ImmuneRACE study and from 1,254 subjects provided by 6 global collaborators. Sample metadata almost always included a de-identified subject ID, COVID-19 status, age in years and sex. Where available, HLA class I and class II types were obtained from metadata supplied by the sample provider rather than from assay-based typing. The full study reports these points: The amount of clinical and demographic metadata varied by source and participant and was provided uncurated.

Turning to this clone: Which antigen it targets is not known. The record has no base qualities; no much larger clone is one base away.

In the prospective study, participants were roughly 18 to 100 years old, resided in about two dozen geographic areas of the United States, and were enrolled through a virtual design. Cohort assignment in the prospective study relied on participant-reported clinical history from a screening survey and a study questionnaire. Mobile phlebotomists in the prospective study collected whole blood, serum and a nasopharyngeal or oropharyngeal swab from every participant. Prospective study participants could optionally give additional blood draws and questionnaires over an approximately two-month period. Before DNA extraction, prospective study blood samples were shipped either frozen or at room temperature. CDR3 length: 14 amino acids, cysteine to phenylalanine. The entry retains the CDR3 DNA only, 42 bases that are in frame from base 1. Trimming leaves V shorter by 6 bases and J shorter by 2 bases, with the junction holding 6 bases beyond the gene matches. CDR1 is given as KGHSH and CDR2 as LQKENI, both from the germline V gene.

TCRbeta CDR3 regions were amplified from genomic DNA by means of the immunoSEQ Assay, a bias-controlled multiplex PCR. Concerning the study's data processing: Nucleated cell counts per sample were estimated from amplification of reference gene primers within the assay. To quantify the absolute abundance of each unique TCRbeta CDR3 rearrangement, sequence reads were collapsed and filtered. For each sample, productive Simpson clonality was calculated as the square root of Simpson's diversity index over productive rearrangements. TCRdb carries this immuneACCESS record with in-frame sequences only. Its versions omit some clonotypes, under half of them owing to an unresolved V gene in the studies checked, with the rest unexplained. That table gives V, J and clone size, and the DNA gave D and trimming. The sample table lists roughly 200,000 clones, 70% to 90% of them with a count of one. The ten largest make up about 4% of the sample.

The chain links TRBV18 with TRBJ1-1; 7 bases in the middle match TRBD1. The specimen sequenced was PBMCs or T cells enriched from blood (not recorded which). The clonotype comes from a woman in her thirties or forties with acute COVID-19. CDR3 sequence: CASSQGTVNTEAFF. The DNA is TGTGCCAGCTCCCAAGGGACAGTCAACACTGAAGCTTTCTTT.